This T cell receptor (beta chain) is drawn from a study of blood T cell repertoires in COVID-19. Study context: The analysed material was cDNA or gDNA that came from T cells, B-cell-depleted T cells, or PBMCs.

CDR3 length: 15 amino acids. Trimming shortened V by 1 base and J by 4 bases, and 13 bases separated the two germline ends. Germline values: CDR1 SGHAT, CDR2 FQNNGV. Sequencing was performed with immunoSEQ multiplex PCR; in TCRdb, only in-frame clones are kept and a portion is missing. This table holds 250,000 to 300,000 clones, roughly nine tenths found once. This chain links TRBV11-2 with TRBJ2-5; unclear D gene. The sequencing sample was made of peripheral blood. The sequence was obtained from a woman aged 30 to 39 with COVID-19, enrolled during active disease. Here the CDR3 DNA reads TGTGCCAGCAGCTTAGCCCCGACGGGTAGAGAGACCCAGTACTTC. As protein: CASSLAPTGRETQYF.